Presented here are 28 T cell receptor beta chains from one specimen sequenced in a study of breast tumors, draining lymph nodes, adjacent tissues. Breast cancer patients provided tissue from their axillary draining lymph nodes. TCRdb processed the multiplex PCR reads anew with MiXCR; each CDR3 protein has one entry. The table lists 190,000 or so distinct CDR3 sequences, 31% of them singletons. Sequenced sample: axillary lymph node tissue. The receptors come from a female donor with breast cancer. Some clones in this sample may be carry-over from other donors' samples.

This clonotype appeared many times. V gene TRBV7-9 combines with J gene TRBJ2-2; TRBD2 aligns across 10 bases. The CDR3 sequence is 16 residues long. J lost 0 bases, V lost 5 bases, and 3 bases had no gene match. The V gene's germline CDR1 is SEHNR and CDR2 FQNEAQ (reference sequence). In nucleotides, the CDR3 is TGTGCCAGCAGCACCGGGACTAGCGCGAACACCGGGGAGCTGTTTTTT. Its translation is CASSTGTSANTGELFF.

Many counts were recorded for this clonotype. The rearrangement links TRBV7-2 to TRBJ1-4; D is perhaps TRBD1 (5 bases). The CDR3 has 16 residues. V gave up 3 bases and J gave up 0 bases, with 11 bases separating them. Germline V gives CDR1 SGHTA, CDR2 FQGNSA. CDR3 bases: TGTGCCAGCAGCTTTCGTCGGGGGACAACTAATGAAAAACTGTTTTTT. Its protein is CASSFRRGTTNEKLFF.

This clonotype was found many times. V and J are TRBV5-5 and TRBJ2-3; TRBD2 aligns across 8 bases. Trimming removed 0 bases from V and 4 bases from J; junction bases left unmatched: 7. Germline CDR1 is SGHKS and CDR2 is YYEKEE (reference sequence). CDR3 length: 16 residues. Here the CDR3 reads CASSLAVAGPADTQYF. The CDR3 DNA reads TGTGCCAGCAGCTTGGCGGTAGCGGGGCCTGCAGATACGCAGTATTTT.

This clonotype was recorded at least ten times. V is TRBV6-5 and J is TRBJ2-7; D call uncertain. CDR1 and CDR2 (germline): MNHEY, SVGAGI. Trimming pared 7 bases from V and 0 bases from J, leaving 7 bases between. The CDR3 runs 12 residues. CDR3 protein: CASISYSYEQYF. The CDR3 coding sequence is TGTGCCAGCATTAGTTACTCCTACGAGCAGTACTTC.

There are many counts of this clonotype. The chain employs TRBV30 and TRBJ2-2, with D tentatively TRBD1 (6 bases). The CDR3 has 16 residues. Trimming took off 1 base at V and 9 bases at J, with 21 bases between the two ends. Per germline, CDR1 GTSNPN and CDR2 SVGIG (reference sequence). CDR3 in DNA: TGTGCCTGGAGTGATGGGGCAGATGGGGGCCCCCGGGAGCTGTTTTTT. It encodes CAWSDGADGGPRELFF.

This clonotype was seen at least ten times. This chain links TRBV11-2 with TRBJ1-2; a weak D match, TRBD1 (5 bases). Germline CDR1 and CDR2: SGHAT and FQNNGV. V dropped 7 bases and J dropped 4 bases, with 19 bases sitting between them. The CDR3 covers 15 residues. CDR3 protein: CASTEFIDGGYGYTF. The CDR3 DNA follows: TGTGCCAGCACCGAATTTATAGACGGGGGCTATGGCTACACCTTC.

This clonotype was seen ten or more times. The V call is TRBV7-9, the J call TRBJ1-2; no clear D. CDR1 SEHNR and CDR2 FQNEAQ come from the germline V gene (reference sequence). This CDR3 spans 13 amino acids. V shed 4 bases and J shed 8 bases, with 14 bases lying between them. In nucleotides, the CDR3 is TGTGCCAGCAGCTCCCCGAAGAAGGTCGGCTACACCTTC. This codes for CASSSPKKVGYTF.

This clonotype was recorded a few times. At one of its ends the junction is not consistent with the germline gene, which may arise from a read error. The chain couples TRBV6-5 to TRBJ1-5; D unresolved. Per germline, CDR1 MNHEY and CDR2 SVGAGI. This CDR3 contains 13 residues. CDR3 in DNA: TGTGCCAGCAGTCACTCTCCGGGGCAGCCCCAGCATTTT. Encoded protein: CASSHSPGQPQHF.

This clonotype was counted ten times or more. V and J are TRBV2 and TRBJ1-4; no clear D. The CDR3 totals 15 residues. Germline-derived CDR1 and CDR2 are SNHLY and FYNNEI. With 5 bases removed from V and 3 bases from J, the gap between germline ends came to 13 bases. CDR3 bases: TGTGCCAGCAGTCTAAGAAGGGTATCTAATGAAAAACTGTTTTTT. This codes for CASSLRRVSNEKLFF.

This clonotype was detected ten times or more. The rearrangement links TRBV28 to TRBJ2-7; 7 nucleotides agree with TRBD1. Unmatched junction bases numbered 12, after V lost 10 bases and J lost 6 bases. This CDR3 is 13 amino acids long. Germline-derived CDR1 and CDR2 are MDHEN and SYDVKM. The CDR3 spells CATGQVGLREQYF. DNA of the CDR3: TGTGCCACCGGACAGGTGGGGCTACGCGAGCAGTACTTC.

In the case of this clonotype: The germline gene is not matched at one end of the junction; a read error may be the cause. The V gene is TRBV9, the J gene TRBJ1-6, with no clear D. In germline, CDR1 is SGDLS, CDR2 YYNGEE. The CDR3 is 15 amino acids. The CDR3, as DNA: TGTGCCAGCAGCGCGACCCCAACCTATAATTCACCCCCCCACTTT. As protein: CASSATPTYNSPPHF. Variable domain in full (rest from reference TRBV9 and TRBJ1-6): DSGVTQTPKHLITATGQRVTLRCSPRSGDLSVYWYQQSLDQGLQFLIQYYNGEERAKGNILERFSAQQFPDLHSELNLSSLELGDSALYFCASSATPTYNSPPHFGNGTRLTVT.

The sample holds many counts of this clonotype. This sequence joins TRBV10-3 and TRBJ2-7; 9 positions match TRBD2. There are 14 residues in the CDR3. The germline CDR1 and CDR2 sequences are ENHRY and SYGVKD. Losses at the gene ends were 0 bases for V and 6 bases for J; bases not matched to a gene: 3. CDR3 DNA sequence: TGTGCCATCAGTGAGTCGAGCGGGAGGTCCGAGCAGTACTTC. Residues: CAISESSGRSEQYF.

This clonotype was observed a single time. The genes are TRBV7-7 and TRBJ2-7; D is possibly TRBD2 (6 bases). From germline, CDR1 is SSHAT and CDR2 FNYEAQ (reference sequence). This CDR3 is built from 12 residues. The CDR3 is CARSGTSYEQYF. The CDR3, as DNA: TGTGCACGCTCAGGGACTTCCTACGAGCAGTACTTC.

This clonotype was seen only a few times. The chain uses TRBV10-1 and TRBJ2-3; possible D gene TRBD2, 6 bases. Trimming shortened V by 5 bases and J by 5 bases, and 11 bases separated the two germline ends. Germline V gene sequence: CDR1 WNHNN, CDR2 SYGVQD (reference sequence). The CDR3 has 13 amino acids. CDR3 bases: TGCGCCAGCAGTAATTTCGGGGGAGATACGCAGTATTTT. Protein product: CASSNFGGDTQYF.

At least ten counts were recorded for this clonotype. V and J are TRBV15 and TRBJ2-1, with 15 bases fitting TRBD2. Germline V gene data show CDR1 as LNHNV and CDR2 as YYDKDF (reference sequence). This CDR3 spans 16 amino acids. Germline trimming cut 6 bases from V and 7 bases from J; bases unmatched to any gene: 7. CDR3 sequence: CATRGLAGGPGNEQFF. Here the CDR3 DNA reads TGTGCCACCAGGGGACTAGCGGGAGGCCCTGGGAATGAGCAGTTCTTC.

The chain couples TRBV18 to TRBJ2-2, with TRBD2 as a possible D gene (6 bases). V lost 1 base to trimming and J lost 4 bases, with 10 bases between them. There are 15 residues in the CDR3. Per germline, CDR1 KGHSH and CDR2 LQKENI. CDR3 DNA sequence: TGTGCCAGCTCACCACAAACGGAGGGCACCGGGGAGCTGTTTTTT. This gives the protein CASSPQTEGTGELFF. Full variable domain (rest looked up from reference TRBV18 and TRBJ2-2): NAGVMQNPRHLVRRRGQEARLRCSPMKGHSHVYWYRQLPEEGLKFMVYLQKENIIDESGMPKERFSAEFPKEGPSILRIQQVVRGDSAAYFCASSPQTEGTGELFFGEGSRLTVL.

There are many counts of this clonotype. The chain recombines TRBV25-1 with TRBJ2-2, with 8 bases aligning to TRBD1. V gave up 7 bases and J gave up 7 bases; unmatched junction bases: 5. There are 13 residues in the CDR3. Per the germline V gene, CDR1 is MGHDK and CDR2 is SYGVNS. CDR3 DNA: TGTGCCAGCAAAGACAGGGGAGTCGGGGAGCTGTTTTTT. Translated, it gives CASKDRGVGELFF. The full variable domain, completed using reference TRBV25-1 and TRBJ2-2, is EADIYQTPRYLVIGTGKKITLECSQTMGHDKMYWYQQDPGMELHLIHYSYGVNSTEKGDLSSESTVSRIRTEHFPLTLESARPSHTSQYLCASKDRGVGELFFGEGSRLTVL.

The gene calls are TRBV11-2 and TRBJ2-4; possibly TRBD1 or TRBD2 for D (5 bases each). V lost 5 bases to trimming and J lost 4 bases, with 12 bases between them. Germline V gene data show CDR1 as SGHAT and CDR2 as FQNNGV. There are 14 residues in the CDR3. CDR3: CASSPPEGKNIQYF. The CDR3 DNA reads TGTGCCAGCAGCCCGCCAGAGGGGAAAAACATTCAGTACTTC.

This clonotype has at least ten counts. This chain joins TRBV29-1 and TRBJ2-7; D might be TRBD2 (5 bases). The CDR3 has 13 amino acids. Germline assignment: CDR1 SQVTM and CDR2 ANQGSEA. V lost 6 bases to trimming and J lost 0 bases, with 12 bases between them. The CDR3 sequence is CSVKAELSYEQYF. The CDR3 region has the DNA TGCAGCGTAAAAGCGGAGCTCTCCTACGAGCAGTACTTC.

V and J are TRBV2 and TRBJ2-5; maybe TRBD2 (5 bases). The CDR3 extends over 14 amino acids. The ends were cut back, 6 bases at V and 3 bases at J, with 14 bases in the middle. Per the germline V gene, CDR1 is SNHLY and CDR2 is FYNNEI. The CDR3 reads CASRGWTGEETQYF. The CDR3 nucleotides are TGTGCCAGCAGGGGGTGGACTGGCGAAGAGACCCAGTACTTC. The whole variable domain, filled in from reference TRBV2 and TRBJ2-5, reads EPEVTQTPSHQVTQMGQEVILRCVPISNHLYFYWYRQILGQKVEFLVSFYNNEISEKSEIFDDQFSVERPDGSNFTLKIRSTKLEDSAMYFCASRGWTGEETQYFGPGTRLLVL.

This clonotype was counted ten times or more. This chain uses TRBV6-2 or TRBV6-3 with TRBJ1-4; TRBD1 matches at 7 bases. This CDR3 has 16 amino acids. Per germline, CDR1 MNHEY and CDR2 SVGEGT. The trim removed 0 bases at V and 5 bases at J, leaving 6 bases unmatched. Written as DNA, the CDR3 is TGTGCCAGCAGTTACTCCTCGGGACAGCTGAATGAAAAACTGTTTTTT. The encoded protein is CASSYSSGQLNEKLFF.

This sequence joins TRBV10-2 and TRBJ2-7; D possibly corresponds to TRBD1 (6 bases). This CDR3 spans 11 amino acids. V lost 11 bases and J lost 2, with 10 bases in between. Germline V gives CDR1 WSHSY, CDR2 SAAADI. CDR3 bases: TGCGCCGCGAGGGGGACCTACGAGCAGTACTTC. It yields the protein CAARGTYEQYF.

This clonotype showed up just once. This may arise from a read error, as a much more abundant clone is one base away. The chain uses TRBV5-1 and TRBJ1-4; D may be TRBD1 (6 bases). Per the germline V gene, CDR1 is SGHRS and CDR2 is YFSETQ. The CDR3 covers 16 residues. V shed 7 bases and J shed 3 bases, with 19 bases lying between them. In DNA form, the CDR3 reads TGCGCCAGCGGTTTTCGTTCAGGGGCCCCTAATGAAAAACTGTTTTTT. It codes for CASGFRSGAPNEKLFF.

This clonotype was counted ten times or more. The chain combines TRBV7-2 with TRBJ1-3; 7 bases align to TRBD1. Looked up from germline, CDR1 is SGHTA and CDR2 is FQGNSA. The CDR3 covers 16 residues. After removal of 5 bases from V and 0 bases from J, the junction contained 7 bases not matched to a gene. CDR3 amino acids: CASSPRTGYSGNTIYF. In nucleotides, the CDR3 is TGTGCCAGCAGCCCTCGGACAGGATACTCTGGAAACACCATATATTTT.

This clonotype was counted ten times or more. V usage is TRBV11-2 and J usage is TRBJ2-1, with D perhaps matching TRBD1 (5 bases). The CDR3 consists of 15 residues. CDR1 is SGHAT and CDR2 is FQNNGV in the germline V gene. Deletions cut 7 bases from V and 2 bases from J, with 15 bases between. In DNA, the CDR3 is TGTGCCAGCACCCCCACAGGTCAGACCTACAATGAGCAGTTCTTC. Its protein product is CASTPTGQTYNEQFF.

The table lists this clonotype with many counts. The J gene is TRBJ2-2, the V gene TRBV19, with 13 bases that match TRBD2. From germline, CDR1 is LNHDA and CDR2 SQIVND (reference sequence). J gave up 6 bases and V 5 bases, and 3 bases lay outside the gene matches. The CDR3 sequence is 15 residues long. The CDR3 DNA follows: TGTGCCAGTAGTTCACTAGCGGGAGGGTCCGGGGAGCTGTTTTTT. This translates into CASSSLAGGSGELFF.

This clonotype has ten or more counts. V and J are TRBV6-5 and TRBJ2-1; a weak D match, TRBD2 (5 bases). The CDR3 is 14 residues long. V was shortened by 2 bases and J by 6 bases, with 11 bases between the two germline ends. Germline values: CDR1 MNHEY, CDR2 SVGAGI. Here the CDR3 reads CASSYGLQSNEQFF. As DNA, the CDR3 is TGTGCCAGCAGTTACGGACTGCAATCCAATGAGCAGTTCTTC.

The chain combines TRBV5-6 with TRBJ2-5; D may correspond to TRBD1 or TRBD2 (7 bases each). Germline CDR1 SGHDT, CDR2 YYEEEE. The CDR3 sequence is 17 residues long. V lost 4 bases to trimming and J lost 0 bases, with 19 bases between them. The CDR3: CASSVGGGGRDQETQYF. The CDR3 DNA follows: TGTGCCAGCAGCGTAGGGGGAGGGGGCCGTGACCAAGAGACCCAGTACTTC.